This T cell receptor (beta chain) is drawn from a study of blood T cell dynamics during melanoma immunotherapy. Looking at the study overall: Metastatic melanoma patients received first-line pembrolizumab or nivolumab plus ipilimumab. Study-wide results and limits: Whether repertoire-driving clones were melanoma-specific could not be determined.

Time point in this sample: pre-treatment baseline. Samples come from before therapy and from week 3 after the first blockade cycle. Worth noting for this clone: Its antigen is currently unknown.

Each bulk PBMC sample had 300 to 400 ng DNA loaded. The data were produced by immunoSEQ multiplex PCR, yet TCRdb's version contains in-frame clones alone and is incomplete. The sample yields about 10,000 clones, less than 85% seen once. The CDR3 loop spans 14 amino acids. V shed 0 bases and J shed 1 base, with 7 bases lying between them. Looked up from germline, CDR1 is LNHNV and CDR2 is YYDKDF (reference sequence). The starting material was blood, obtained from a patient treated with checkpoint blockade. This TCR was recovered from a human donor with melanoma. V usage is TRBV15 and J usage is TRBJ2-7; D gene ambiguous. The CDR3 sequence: CATSREGQSYEQYF. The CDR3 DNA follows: TGTGCCACCAGCAGAGAAGGGCAGTCCTACGAGCAGTACTTC.